These T cell receptor beta chains were read from a single sample in a study of blood T cell repertoires in COVID-19. Repertoires were generated with immunoSEQ multiplex PCR, while TCRdb's copy carries only in-frame clones and drops some. This table holds around 260,000 clones, 84% found once. The sequenced sample was PBMCs or T cells enriched from blood (not recorded which). The receptor set was obtained from a man aged 30-40 years with acute COVID-19. CDR3s include the opening cysteine and the closing phenylalanine or tryptophan. The order of the fields is V gene, D gene, J gene, clone size, CDR3 protein, CDR3 DNA. A D gene is named only where the DNA matches it firmly. Rows give clone size only sometimes, using once, few, many, or a class for an expanded clone.

v_call: TRBV27
d_call: TRBD1
j_call: TRBJ1-2
clone_size: .
cdr3_aa: CASRSPGTGGYTF
cdr3_nt: TGTGCCAGCAGATCCCCCGGGACAGGAGGCTACACCTTC

v_call: TRBV6-2/TRBV6-3
d_call: TRBD1
j_call: TRBJ2-1
clone_size: once
cdr3_aa: CASSQAVTGGQQFF
cdr3_nt: TGTGCCAGCAGTCAAGCAGTTACAGGGGGCCAGCAGTTCTTC

v_call: TRBV14
d_call: .
j_call: TRBJ1-6
clone_size: .
cdr3_aa: CASSQEVGVWSPLHF
cdr3_nt: TGTGCCAGCAGCCAAGAAGTCGGGGTTTGGTCACCCCTCCACTTT

v_call: TRBV5-1
d_call: .
j_call: TRBJ1-1
clone_size: .
cdr3_aa: CASSSPIGTEAFF
cdr3_nt: TGCGCCAGCAGCTCCCCCATCGGCACTGAAGCTTTCTTT

v_call: TRBV6-2/TRBV6-3
d_call: .
j_call: TRBJ2-5
clone_size: few
cdr3_aa: CASSQGQTNQETQYF
cdr3_nt: TGTGCCAGCAGCCAAGGACAGACCAACCAAGAGACCCAGTACTTC

v_call: TRBV2
d_call: .
j_call: TRBJ1-5
clone_size: few
cdr3_aa: CASNDRFMNQPQHF
cdr3_nt: TGTGCCAGCAATGACAGGTTTATGAATCAGCCCCAGCATTTT

v_call: TRBV27
d_call: TRBD2
j_call: TRBJ2-1
clone_size: .
cdr3_aa: CASTPPGLAGGSEQFF
cdr3_nt: TGTGCCAGCACCCCCCCGGGACTAGCGGGAGGTAGTGAGCAGTTCTTC

v_call: TRBV25-1
d_call: TRBD2
j_call: TRBJ2-5
clone_size: .
cdr3_aa: CASSELSGGAGETQYF
cdr3_nt: TGTGCCAGCAGTGAACTTAGCGGGGGGGCGGGAGAGACCCAGTACTTC

v_call: TRBV5-1
d_call: TRBD1
j_call: TRBJ1-4
clone_size: once
cdr3_aa: CASSLGGQTNEKLFF
cdr3_nt: TGCGCCAGCAGCTTGGGGGGACAGACTAATGAAAAACTGTTTTTT

v_call: TRBV7-2
d_call: TRBD1
j_call: TRBJ1-5
clone_size: .
cdr3_aa: CASSSDPWGTGGNQPQHF
cdr3_nt: TGTGCCAGCAGCTCCGATCCTTGGGGGACAGGGGGCAATCAGCCCCAGCATTTT

v_call: TRBV30
d_call: TRBD1
j_call: TRBJ1-2
clone_size: .
cdr3_aa: CAWSVPDRGFFNYGYTF
cdr3_nt: TGTGCCTGGAGTGTACCGGACAGGGGGTTCTTTAACTATGGCTACACCTTC

v_call: TRBV20-1
d_call: .
j_call: TRBJ2-1
clone_size: .
cdr3_aa: CSAGVYNEQFF
cdr3_nt: TGCAGTGCTGGAGTGTATAATGAGCAGTTCTTC

v_call: TRBV7-2
d_call: .
j_call: TRBJ2-3
clone_size: once
cdr3_aa: CASSLGAGTGTDTQYF
cdr3_nt: TGTGCCAGCAGCTTAGGGGCGGGTACTGGCACAGATACGCAGTATTTT

v_call: TRBV15
d_call: .
j_call: TRBJ1-6
clone_size: .
cdr3_aa: CATSRVQAAFGSPLHF
cdr3_nt: TGTGCCACCAGCAGAGTTCAGGCAGCCTTTGGGTCACCCCTCCACTTT

v_call: TRBV24-1
d_call: .
j_call: TRBJ1-1
clone_size: .
cdr3_aa: CATSERGASEAFF
cdr3_nt: TGTGCCACCAGTGAGCGGGGGGCCTCTGAAGCTTTCTTT

v_call: TRBV30
d_call: TRBD1
j_call: TRBJ1-6
clone_size: .
cdr3_aa: CARGKGANSPLHF
cdr3_nt: TGTGCCAGAGGGAAGGGGGCGAATTCACCCCTCCACTTT

v_call: TRBV11-2
d_call: TRBD2
j_call: TRBJ2-1
clone_size: .
cdr3_aa: CASSLFTGGNEQFF
cdr3_nt: TGTGCCAGCAGCTTATTTACGGGGGGGAATGAGCAGTTCTTC

v_call: TRBV7-9
d_call: .
j_call: TRBJ2-3
clone_size: .
cdr3_aa: CASSLDGAETDTQYF
cdr3_nt: TGTGCCAGCAGCTTAGACGGAGCGGAAACAGATACGCAGTATTTT

v_call: TRBV9
d_call: .
j_call: TRBJ2-5
clone_size: few
cdr3_aa: CASSGRVGQETQYF
cdr3_nt: TGTGCCAGCAGCGGCAGGGTCGGTCAAGAGACCCAGTACTTC

v_call: TRBV9
d_call: TRBD2
j_call: TRBJ2-1
clone_size: .
cdr3_aa: CASSVELAGAYEQFF
cdr3_nt: TGTGCCAGCAGCGTAGAACTAGCGGGAGCCTATGAGCAGTTCTTC

v_call: TRBV6-6
d_call: TRBD1
j_call: TRBJ1-2
clone_size: .
cdr3_aa: CASSQDRVGGYTF
cdr3_nt: TGTGCCAGCAGTCAGGACAGGGTTGGGGGCTACACCTTC

v_call: TRBV27
d_call: .
j_call: TRBJ1-5
clone_size: .
cdr3_aa: CASSLMPGQPQHF
cdr3_nt: TGTGCCAGCAGTTTAATGCCGGGTCAGCCCCAGCATTTT

v_call: TRBV20-1
d_call: TRBD2
j_call: TRBJ2-1
clone_size: once
cdr3_aa: CSASGGVSYNEQFF
cdr3_nt: TGCAGTGCTAGTGGGGGGGTCTCCTACAATGAGCAGTTCTTC

v_call: TRBV13
d_call: .
j_call: TRBJ1-1
clone_size: .
cdr3_aa: CASSLGGAATEAFF
cdr3_nt: TGTGCCAGCAGCCTGGGTGGGGCAGCCACTGAAGCTTTCTTT

v_call: TRBV4-2
d_call: TRBD1
j_call: TRBJ1-1
clone_size: .
cdr3_aa: CASSRTGVGTEAFF
cdr3_nt: TGTGCCAGCAGCCGGACAGGGGTGGGCACTGAAGCTTTCTTT

v_call: TRBV5-1
d_call: TRBD1
j_call: TRBJ2-1
clone_size: .
cdr3_aa: CASTWTGTSYNEQFF
cdr3_nt: TGCGCCAGCACCTGGACAGGGACATCCTACAATGAGCAGTTCTTC

v_call: TRBV4-1
d_call: TRBD2
j_call: TRBJ2-1
clone_size: .
cdr3_aa: CASSLGGSSYNEQFF
cdr3_nt: TGCGCCAGCAGCCTGGGCGGGAGCTCCTACAATGAGCAGTTCTTC

v_call: TRBV29-1
d_call: .
j_call: TRBJ1-1
clone_size: .
cdr3_aa: CSVDQSGGTEAFF
cdr3_nt: TGCAGCGTTGACCAGTCCGGGGGCACTGAAGCTTTCTTT

v_call: TRBV9
d_call: .
j_call: TRBJ2-1
clone_size: .
cdr3_aa: CASQRSSYNEQFF
cdr3_nt: TGTGCCAGCCAGCGGAGCTCCTACAATGAGCAGTTCTTC

v_call: TRBV4-1
d_call: TRBD1
j_call: TRBJ1-2
clone_size: .
cdr3_aa: CASSQDTGTGSGFYGYTF
cdr3_nt: TGCGCCAGCAGCCAAGATACCGGGACAGGGTCGGGATTTTATGGCTACACCTTC